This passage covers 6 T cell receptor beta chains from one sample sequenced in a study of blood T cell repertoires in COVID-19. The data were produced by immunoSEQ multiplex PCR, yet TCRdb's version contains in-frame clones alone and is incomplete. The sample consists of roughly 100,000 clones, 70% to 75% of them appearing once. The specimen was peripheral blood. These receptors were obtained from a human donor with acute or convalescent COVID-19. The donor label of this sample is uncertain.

The CDR3 protein is CSVPYAAGKTNTEAFF. The CDR3 DNA follows: TGCAGCGTGCCCTATGCGGCGGGGAAGACGAACACTGAAGCTTTCTTT. The chain couples TRBV29-1 to TRBJ1-1; D call uncertain. Germline lookup yields CDR1 SQVTM and CDR2 ANQGSEA. The CDR3 loop spans 16 amino acids. The ends were cut back, 6 bases at V and 1 base at J, with 21 bases in the middle.

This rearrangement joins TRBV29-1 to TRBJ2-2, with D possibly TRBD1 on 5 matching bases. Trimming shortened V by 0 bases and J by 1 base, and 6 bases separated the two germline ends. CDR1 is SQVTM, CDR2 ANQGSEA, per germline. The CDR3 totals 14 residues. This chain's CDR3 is CSVEDDRNTGELFF. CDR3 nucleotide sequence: TGCAGCGTTGAAGATGACAGGAACACCGGGGAGCTGTTTTTT.

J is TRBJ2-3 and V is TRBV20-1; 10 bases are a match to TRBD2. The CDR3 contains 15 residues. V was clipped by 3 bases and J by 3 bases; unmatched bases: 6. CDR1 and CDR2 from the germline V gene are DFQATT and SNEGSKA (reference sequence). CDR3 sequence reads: CSASVSGGATDTQYF. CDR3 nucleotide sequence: TGCAGTGCTAGTGTGAGCGGGGGGGCAACAGATACGCAGTATTTT.

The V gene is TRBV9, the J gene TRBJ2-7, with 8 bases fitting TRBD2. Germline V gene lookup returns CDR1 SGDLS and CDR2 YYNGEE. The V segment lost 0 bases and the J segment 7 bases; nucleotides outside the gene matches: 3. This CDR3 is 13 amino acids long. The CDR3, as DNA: TGTGCCAGCAGCGTAGGGCCTAGCGGGGAGCAGTACGTC. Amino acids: CASSVGPSGEQYV.

The CDR3 region has the DNA TGTGCCAGTACCTCCTGGGACAGGGGACGACATGGCTACACCTTC. Protein sequence: CASTSWDRGRHGYTF. The chain joins TRBV19 to TRBJ1-2; 10 nucleotides line up with TRBD1. V shed 7 bases and J 6 bases; nucleotides not matched to a gene: 11. This CDR3 spans 15 amino acids. CDR1 and CDR2 from the germline V gene are LNHDA and SQIVND (reference sequence).

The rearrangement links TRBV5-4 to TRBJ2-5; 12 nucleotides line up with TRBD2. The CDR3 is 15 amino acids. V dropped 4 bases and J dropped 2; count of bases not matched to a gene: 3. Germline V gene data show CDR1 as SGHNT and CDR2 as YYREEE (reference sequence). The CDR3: CASSLGLAGQETQYF. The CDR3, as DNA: TGTGCCAGCAGCCTAGGACTAGCGGGGCAAGAGACCCAGTACTTC. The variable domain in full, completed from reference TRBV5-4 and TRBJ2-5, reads ETGVTQSPTHLIKTRGQQVTLRCSSQSGHNTVSWYQQALGQGPQFIFQYYREEENGRGNFPPRFSGLQFPNYSSELNVNALELDDSALYLCASSLGLAGQETQYFGPGTRLLVL.